This record looks at one T cell receptor beta chain sequence and its context. Its antigen is currently unknown. Germline V gene lookup returns CDR1 LGHNA and CDR2 YSLEER. The J segment lost 4 bases and the V segment lost 0 bases, leaving 5 bases of the junction unmatched. The CDR3 is 16 amino acids. Assay used: immunoSEQ multiplex PCR; TCRdb lists only in-frame clones, some missing. In the table there are roughly 120,000 clones, around 89% of which are singletons. This record belongs to a study of cytomegalovirus exposure and HLA in healthy donors. General observations from the study: In vitro data verified a few CMV-associated chains as specific for CMV antigens. TCR beta chains numbering some 160 were designated cytomegalovirus-associated.

Sequencing used PBMCs. The receptor comes from a young man in good health and CMV-seronegative. The V call is TRBV4-3, the J call TRBJ2-3, with TRBD2 matching 9 bases. The CDR3 reads CASSQEVQRGADTQYF. In nucleotides, the CDR3 is TGCGCCAGCAGCCAAGAAGTTCAGCGGGGGGCAGATACGCAGTATTTT.